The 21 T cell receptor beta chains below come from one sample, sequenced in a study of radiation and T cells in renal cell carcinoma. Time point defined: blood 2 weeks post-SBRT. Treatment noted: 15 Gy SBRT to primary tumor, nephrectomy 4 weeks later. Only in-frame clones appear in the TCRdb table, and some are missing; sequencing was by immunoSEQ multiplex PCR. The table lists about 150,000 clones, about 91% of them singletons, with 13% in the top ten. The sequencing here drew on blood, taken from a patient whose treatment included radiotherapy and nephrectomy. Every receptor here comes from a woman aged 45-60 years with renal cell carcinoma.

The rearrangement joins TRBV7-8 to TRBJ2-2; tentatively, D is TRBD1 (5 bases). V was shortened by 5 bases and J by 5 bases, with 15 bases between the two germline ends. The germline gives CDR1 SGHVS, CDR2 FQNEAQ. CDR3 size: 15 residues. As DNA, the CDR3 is TGTGCCAGCAGCGAACTCAGGGTTTTGACCGGGGAGCTGTTTTTT. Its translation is CASSELRVLTGELFF.

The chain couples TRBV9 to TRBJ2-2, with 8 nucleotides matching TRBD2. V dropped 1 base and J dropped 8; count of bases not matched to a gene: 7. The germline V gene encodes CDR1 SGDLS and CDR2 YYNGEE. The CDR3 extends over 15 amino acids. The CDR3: CASSVTSGSMGELFF. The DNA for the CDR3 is TGTGCCAGCAGCGTAACTAGCGGTTCAATGGGGGAGCTGTTTTTT.

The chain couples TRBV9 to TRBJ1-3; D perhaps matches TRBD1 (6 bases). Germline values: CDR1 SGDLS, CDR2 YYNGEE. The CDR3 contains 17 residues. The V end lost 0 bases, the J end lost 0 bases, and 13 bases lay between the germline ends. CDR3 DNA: TGTGCCAGCAGCGTAGATTTCAGGGGCAGCTCTGGAAACACCATATATTTT. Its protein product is CASSVDFRGSSGNTIYF.

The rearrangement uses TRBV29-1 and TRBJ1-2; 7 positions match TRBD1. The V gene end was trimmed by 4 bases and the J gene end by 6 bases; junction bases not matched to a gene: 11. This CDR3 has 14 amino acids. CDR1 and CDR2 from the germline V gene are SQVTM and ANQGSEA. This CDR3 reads CSVATGQVGDGYTF. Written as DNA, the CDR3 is TGCAGCGTTGCCACTGGACAGGTCGGGGATGGCTACACCTTC.

CDR3 protein: CASSTGYGTQYF. The CDR3 coding sequence is TGTGCCAGTAGTACAGGGTACGGGACCCAGTACTTC. The V call is TRBV19, the J call TRBJ2-5; possibly TRBD1 for D (5 bases). This CDR3 spans 12 amino acids. Germline values: CDR1 LNHDA, CDR2 SQIVND (reference sequence). V shed 4 bases and J shed 7 bases, with 10 bases lying between them.

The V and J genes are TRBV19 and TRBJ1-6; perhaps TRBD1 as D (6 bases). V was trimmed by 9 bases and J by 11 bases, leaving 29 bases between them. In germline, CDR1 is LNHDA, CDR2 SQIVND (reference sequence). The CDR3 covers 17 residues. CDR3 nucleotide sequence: TGTGCCAGCAGGAGGGCTGGGCAGGGGATTAGGGGGACACCCCTCCACTTT. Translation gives CASRRAGQGIRGTPLHF.

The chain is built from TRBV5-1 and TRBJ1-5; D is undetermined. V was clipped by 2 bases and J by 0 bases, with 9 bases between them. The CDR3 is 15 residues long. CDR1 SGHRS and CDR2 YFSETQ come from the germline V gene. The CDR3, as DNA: TGCGCCAGCAGCTTATCTGGGTCTAGCAATCAGCCCCAGCATTTT. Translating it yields CASSLSGSSNQPQHF.

This CDR3 is CASSKDALGGAFF. The DNA for the CDR3 is TGTGCCAGTAGTAAGGACGCCTTAGGAGGAGCTTTCTTT. The J gene is TRBJ1-1, the V gene TRBV19; D is ambiguous. V shed 4 bases and J shed 10 bases, with 16 bases lying between them. Germline V gene lookup returns CDR1 LNHDA and CDR2 SQIVND (reference sequence). This CDR3 has 13 residues.

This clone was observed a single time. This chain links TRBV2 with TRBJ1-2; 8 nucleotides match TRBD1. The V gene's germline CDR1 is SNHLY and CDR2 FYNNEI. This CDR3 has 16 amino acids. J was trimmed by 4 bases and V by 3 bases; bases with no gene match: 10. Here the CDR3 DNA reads TGTGCCAGCAGTGATACCCGGGACAGGACGGGCTATGGCTACACCTTC. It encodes CASSDTRDRTGYGYTF. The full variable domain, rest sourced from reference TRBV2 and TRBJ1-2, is EPEVTQTPSHQVTQMGQEVILRCVPISNHLYFYWYRQILGQKVEFLVSFYNNEISEKSEIFDDQFSVERPDGSNFTLKIRSTKLEDSAMYFCASSDTRDRTGYGYTFGSGTRLTVV.

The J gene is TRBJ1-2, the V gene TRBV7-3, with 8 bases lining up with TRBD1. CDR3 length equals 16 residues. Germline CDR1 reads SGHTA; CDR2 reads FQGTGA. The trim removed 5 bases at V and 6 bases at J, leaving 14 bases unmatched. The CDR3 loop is CASSPQGALLVDGYTF. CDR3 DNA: TGTGCCAGCAGCCCTCAGGGGGCGCTTCTTGTGGATGGCTACACCTTC.

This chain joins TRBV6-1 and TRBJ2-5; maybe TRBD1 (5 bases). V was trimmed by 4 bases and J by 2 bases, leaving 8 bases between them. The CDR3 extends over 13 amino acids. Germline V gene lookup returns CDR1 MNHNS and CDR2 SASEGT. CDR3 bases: TGTGCCAGCAGTGCAGGGATTCAAGAGACCCAGTACTTC. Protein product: CASSAGIQETQYF.

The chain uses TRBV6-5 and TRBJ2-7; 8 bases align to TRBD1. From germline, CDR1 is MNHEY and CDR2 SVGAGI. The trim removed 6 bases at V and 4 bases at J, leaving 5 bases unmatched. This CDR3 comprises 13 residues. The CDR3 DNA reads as TGTGCCAGCAGAGGGACAGGTCCGTACGAGCAGTACTTC. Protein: CASRGTGPYEQYF.

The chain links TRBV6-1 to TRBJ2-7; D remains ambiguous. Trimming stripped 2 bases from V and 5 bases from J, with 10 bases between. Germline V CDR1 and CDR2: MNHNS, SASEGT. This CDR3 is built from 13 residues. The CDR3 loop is CASSELPPHEQYF. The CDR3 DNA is TGTGCCAGCAGTGAACTTCCCCCCCACGAGCAGTACTTC.

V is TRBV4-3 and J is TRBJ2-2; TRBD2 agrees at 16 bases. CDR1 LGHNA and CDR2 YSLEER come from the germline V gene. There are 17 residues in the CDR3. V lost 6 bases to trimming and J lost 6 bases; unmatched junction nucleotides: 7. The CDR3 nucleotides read TGCGCCAGCAGTCGTGGGACTAGCGGGGGGGCCTCCGGGGAGCTGTTTTTT. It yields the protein CASSRGTSGGASGELFF.

CDR3 nucleotides: TGTGCCAGCAGCTTAGCGATGGGGGGACGCAATACGGACACTGAAGCTTTCTTT. Translating it yields CASSLAMGGRNTDTEAFF. The chain employs TRBV7-6 and TRBJ1-1; tentative D call: TRBD1 (5 bases). The germline CDR1 and CDR2 sequences are SGHVS and FNYEAQ. This CDR3 comprises 18 residues. Deletions cut 0 bases from V and 3 bases from J, with 20 bases between. Combining the CDR3 with reference TRBV7-6 and TRBJ1-1 gives the whole variable domain GAGVSQSPRYKVTKRGQDVALRCDPISGHVSLYWYRQALGQGPEFLTYFNYEAQQDKSGLPNDRFSAERPEGSISTLTIQRTEQRDSAMYRCASSLAMGGRNTDTEAFFGQGTRLTVV.

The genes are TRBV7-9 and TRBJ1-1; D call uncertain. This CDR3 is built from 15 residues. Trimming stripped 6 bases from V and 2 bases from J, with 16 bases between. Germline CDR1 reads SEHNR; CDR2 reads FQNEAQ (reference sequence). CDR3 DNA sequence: TGTGCCAGCAGGCACCCCCGTGGACCTAACACTGAAGCTTTCTTT. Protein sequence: CASRHPRGPNTEAFF.

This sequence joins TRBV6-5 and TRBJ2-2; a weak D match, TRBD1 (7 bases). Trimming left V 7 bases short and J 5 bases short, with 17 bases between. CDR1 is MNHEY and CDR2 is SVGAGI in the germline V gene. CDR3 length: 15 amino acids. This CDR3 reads CASTPEGAGTGELFF. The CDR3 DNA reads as TGTGCCAGCACTCCGGAGGGGGCAGGAACCGGGGAGCTGTTTTTT.

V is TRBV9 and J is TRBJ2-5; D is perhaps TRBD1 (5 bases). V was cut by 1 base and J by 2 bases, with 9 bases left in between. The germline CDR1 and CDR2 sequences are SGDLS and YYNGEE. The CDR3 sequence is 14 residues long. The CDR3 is CASSVTTAQETQYF. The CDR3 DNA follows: TGTGCCAGCAGCGTAACGACAGCACAAGAGACCCAGTACTTC.

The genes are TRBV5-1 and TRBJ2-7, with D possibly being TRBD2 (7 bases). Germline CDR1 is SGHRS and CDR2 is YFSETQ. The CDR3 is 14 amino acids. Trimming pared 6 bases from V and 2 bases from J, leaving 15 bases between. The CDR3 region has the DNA TGCGCCAGCACTTGGGGGGGCGACCCCTACGAGCAGTACTTC. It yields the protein CASTWGGDPYEQYF.

The CDR3 sequence: CASSRRGWRQRSYEQYF. CDR3 nucleotides: TGTGCCAGCAGCCGTCGGGGATGGAGACAGCGCTCCTACGAGCAGTACTTC. This chain uses TRBV5-6 with TRBJ2-7; D possibly uses TRBD1 or TRBD2 (5 bases each). CDR1 and CDR2 from the germline V gene are SGHDT and YYEEEE. Trimming shortened V by 4 bases and J by 0 bases, and 20 bases separated the two germline ends. The CDR3 is 17 amino acids.

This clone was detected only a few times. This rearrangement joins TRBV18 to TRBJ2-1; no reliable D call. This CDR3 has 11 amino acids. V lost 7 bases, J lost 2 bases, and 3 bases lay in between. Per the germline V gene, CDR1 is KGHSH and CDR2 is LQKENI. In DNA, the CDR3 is TGTGCCAGCTGGGCCTACAATGAGCAGTTCTTC. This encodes CASWAYNEQFF.